What follows are 23 T cell receptor beta chains derived from one specimen sequenced in a study of T cell changes during pregnancy in multiple sclerosis. Sequencing was performed with immunoSEQ multiplex PCR; in TCRdb, only in-frame clones are kept and a portion is missing. The data contain fewer than 90,000 clones, roughly nine tenths of them singletons. Here the sequenced sample was peripheral blood, taken in the second trimester of pregnancy. These receptors were collected from a female donor with multiple sclerosis, enrolled in a pregnancy study.

This clone was found once. The rearrangement links TRBV30 to TRBJ2-5; D might be TRBD2 (7 bases). Trimming shortened V by 2 bases and J by 4 bases, and 14 bases separated the two germline ends. CDR1 GTSNPN and CDR2 SVGIG come from the germline V gene (reference sequence). There are 14 residues in the CDR3. CDR3 in DNA: TGTGCCTGGAGTACGGGGGGCCGTGGAGAGACCCAGTACTTC. Translation: CAWSTGGRGETQYF.

This sequence joins TRBV29-1 and TRBJ2-2; 7 nucleotides agree with TRBD1. The ends lost 8 bases at V and 4 bases at J; junction bases unmatched: 7. Germline loops: CDR1 SQVTM, CDR2 ANQGSEA. CDR3 length: 13 amino acids. The CDR3 DNA follows: TGCAGCATCCGGACAGGTAGCACCGGGGAGCTGTTTTTT. This gives the protein CSIRTGSTGELFF.

This chain joins TRBV25-1 and TRBJ2-5; D gene uncertain. Germline V lookup: CDR1 MGHDK, CDR2 SYGVNS. The CDR3 has 11 amino acids. V gave up 4 bases and J gave up 3 bases, with 3 bases separating them. CDR3 DNA sequence: TGTGCCAGCAGTGTAAAAGAGACCCAGTACTTC. It specifies CASSVKETQYF. The full variable domain, its missing parts supplied by reference TRBV25-1 and TRBJ2-5, is EADIYQTPRYLVIGTGKKITLECSQTMGHDKMYWYQQDPGMELHLIHYSYGVNSTEKGDLSSESTVSRIRTEHFPLTLESARPSHTSQYLCASSVKETQYFGPGTRLLVL.

CDR3 loop: CASSYDADSGSETQYF. In DNA form, the CDR3 reads TGTGCCAGCAGTTACGATGCCGACAGCGGGTCGGAGACCCAGTACTTC. The chain recombines TRBV6-5 with TRBJ2-5, with D perhaps TRBD2 (6 bases). The ends were cut back, 2 bases at V and 5 bases at J, with 18 bases in the middle. Germline V gene data show CDR1 as MNHEY and CDR2 as SVGAGI. The CDR3 runs 16 residues.

The chain combines TRBV9 with TRBJ1-6, with unresolved D. With 0 bases removed from V and 8 bases from J, the gap between germline ends came to 6 bases. CDR1 is SGDLS, CDR2 YYNGEE, per germline. The CDR3 is made up of 13 amino acids. Here the CDR3 DNA reads TGTGCCAGCAGCGTAGGGCAGTATTCACCCCTCCACTTT. This codes for CASSVGQYSPLHF.

This chain joins TRBV18 and TRBJ2-3; 9 nucleotides align to TRBD1. V lost 2 bases to trimming and J lost 1 base; unmatched junction nucleotides: 1. The CDR3 length is 15 residues. Germline lookup yields CDR1 KGHSH and CDR2 LQKENI. The chain's CDR3 is CASSPNRGRTDTQYF. The DNA for the CDR3 is TGTGCCAGCTCACCAAACAGGGGGCGCACAGATACGCAGTATTTT.

This chain uses TRBV7-9 with TRBJ1-6; 8 bases match TRBD1. Per the germline V gene, CDR1 is SEHNR and CDR2 is FQNEAQ (reference sequence). The junction had 9 bases not matched to a gene; V was cut back by 5 bases and J by 9 bases. This CDR3 contains 15 residues. The CDR3 DNA follows: TGTGCCAGCAGCCAACCCCAGGGGGCAGGTTCACCCCTCCACTTT. Translating gives CASSQPQGAGSPLHF.

The sample holds one count of this clone. J is TRBJ2-7 and V is TRBV6-1; possibly TRBD2 for D (6 bases). The V end was cut by 0 bases, the J end by 6 bases, with 12 bases between. This CDR3 is built from 14 residues. Per germline, CDR1 MNHNS and CDR2 SASEGT. CDR3 protein: CASSEAPWGGEQYF. DNA for the CDR3: TGTGCCAGCAGTGAAGCGCCGTGGGGAGGCGAGCAGTACTTC.

In its sample, this clone was seen once. The gene calls are TRBV7-9 and TRBJ1-2; D is unclear. This CDR3 is 13 amino acids long. Trimming left V 5 bases short and J 8 bases short, with 15 bases between. Germline values: CDR1 SEHNR, CDR2 FQNEAQ (reference sequence). CDR3: CASSEIDREGYTF. CDR3 DNA sequence: TGTGCCAGCAGCGAGATTGATAGAGAGGGCTACACCTTC.

This chain connects TRBV29-1 to TRBJ2-1; no clear D. This CDR3 region has 14 residues. CDR1 is SQVTM and CDR2 is ANQGSEA in the germline V gene. Trimming took off 6 bases at V and 2 bases at J, with 14 bases between the two ends. The CDR3 region is CSVAGSSTYNEQFF. In DNA, the CDR3 is TGCAGCGTCGCCGGGTCCTCAACCTACAATGAGCAGTTCTTC.

V is TRBV19 and J is TRBJ2-3; 7 nucleotides match TRBD2. Germline V gives CDR1 LNHDA, CDR2 SQIVND (reference sequence). The length of the CDR3 is 15 residues. Unmatched junction bases numbered 9, after V lost 8 bases and J lost 1 base. DNA for the CDR3: TGTGCCAGTTCCGAGCGGGGAGGGGGCACAGATACGCAGTATTTT. As protein: CASSERGGGTDTQYF.

This clone showed up just once. The genes are TRBV4-3 and TRBJ2-3; 7 bases fit TRBD2. CDR1 is LGHNA and CDR2 is YSLEER in the germline V gene. V shed 0 bases and J 5 bases; nucleotides not matched to a gene: 8. This CDR3 is built from 16 residues. CDR3: CASSQDSRGLGDTQYF. For the CDR3, the DNA is TGCGCCAGCAGCCAAGATTCGCGGGGGTTAGGAGATACGCAGTATTTT.

The gene calls are TRBV6-1 and TRBJ2-7; TRBD1 matches at 9 bases. Germline loops: CDR1 MNHNS, CDR2 SASEGT. This CDR3 region has 14 residues. V shed 4 bases and J 2 bases; nucleotides not matched to a gene: 3. The CDR3 sequence: CASSGGQGPYEQYF. CDR3 in DNA: TGTGCCAGCAGTGGGGGACAGGGTCCCTACGAGCAGTACTTC.

The chain recombines TRBV5-1 with TRBJ2-1; no firm D call. The V and J ends lost 2 bases and 10 bases respectively, with 13 bases between them. This CDR3 has 13 residues. In germline, CDR1 is SGHRS, CDR2 YFSETQ. CDR3 sequence (DNA): TGCGCCAGCAGCTTAGCGACGGAGATAGAGCAGTTCTTC. As protein: CASSLATEIEQFF.

The chain links TRBV29-1 to TRBJ2-7; a possible D gene is TRBD1 (5 bases). Trimming left V 3 bases short and J 6 bases short, with 12 bases between. The CDR3 has 12 residues. Germline CDR1 SQVTM, CDR2 ANQGSEA. In DNA form, the CDR3 reads TGCAGCGTTGACTCCAGGGTCGGCGAGCAGTACTTC. This codes for CSVDSRVGEQYF.

This chain links TRBV19 with TRBJ2-3; unclear D gene. The CDR3 extends over 13 amino acids. The ends were cut back, 6 bases at V and 6 bases at J, with 13 bases in the middle. From germline, CDR1 is LNHDA and CDR2 SQIVND (reference sequence). The DNA for the CDR3 is TGTGCCAGTAGGAAAGCGTTCAGCGATACGCAGTATTTT. It specifies CASRKAFSDTQYF.

The chain is built from TRBV18 and TRBJ2-2; the D gene is possibly TRBD1 (6 bases). Germline-derived CDR1 and CDR2 are KGHSH and LQKENI. There are 16 residues in the CDR3. The V end lost 4 bases, the J end lost 0 bases, and 12 bases lay between the germline ends. The CDR3 region has the DNA TGTGCCAGCTCACAAACGGCAGGGGCGAACACCGGGGAGCTGTTTTTT. This codes for CASSQTAGANTGELFF.

The chain combines TRBV13 with TRBJ2-4; 13 bases map to TRBD2. Trimming cost V 5 bases and J 12 bases; bases outside gene matches: 7. This CDR3 has 14 residues. Germline values: CDR1 PRHDT, CDR2 FYEKMQ (reference sequence). In DNA, the CDR3 is TGTGCCAGCAGCCAAACTAGCGGGGGGGCCTCTCAGTACTTC. This codes for CASSQTSGGASQYF.

V usage is TRBV19 and J usage is TRBJ2-5; D is perhaps TRBD2 (6 bases). V lost 1 base and J lost 4, with 7 bases in between. This CDR3 is 13 amino acids long. The germline CDR1 and CDR2 sequences are LNHDA and SQIVND (reference sequence). This CDR3 is CASSIAGVETQYF. The CDR3 nucleotides read TGTGCCAGTAGTATAGCGGGGGTAGAGACCCAGTACTTC.

The chain recombines TRBV9 with TRBJ2-1; D perhaps matches TRBD2 (5 bases). The CDR3 length is 11 residues. Trimming cost V 0 bases and J 10 bases, with 5 bases left between them. Per germline, CDR1 SGDLS and CDR2 YYNGEE. This CDR3 is CASSVGEEQFF. CDR3 in DNA: TGTGCCAGCAGCGTAGGGGAGGAGCAGTTCTTC. Complete variable domain (other parts from reference TRBV9 and TRBJ2-1): DSGVTQTPKHLITATGQRVTLRCSPRSGDLSVYWYQQSLDQGLQFLIQYYNGEERAKGNILERFSAQQFPDLHSELNLSSLELGDSALYFCASSVGEEQFFGPGTRLTVL.

This rearrangement joins TRBV30 to TRBJ1-2; D remains unclear. The germline gives CDR1 GTSNPN, CDR2 SVGIG (reference sequence). The CDR3 totals 14 residues. Trimming took off 1 base at V and 4 bases at J, with 13 bases between the two ends. As DNA, the CDR3 is TGTGCCTGGAGTGCAAAGCAGGAAGGCTATGGCTACACCTTC. Amino acid sequence: CAWSAKQEGYGYTF.

V is TRBV10-3 and J is TRBJ2-7, with D tentatively TRBD2 (6 bases). Germline V gene lookup returns CDR1 ENHRY and CDR2 SYGVKD. Trimming removed 4 bases from V and 9 bases from J, with 16 bases in between. This CDR3 has 13 amino acids. CDR3 sequence: CAISVGLGTVQYF. CDR3 coding DNA: TGTGCCATCAGTGTGGGACTGGGGACGGTGCAGTACTTC.

This sequence joins TRBV9 and TRBJ2-3; 12 positions match TRBD2. The CDR3 loop spans 17 amino acids. CDR1 is SGDLS, CDR2 YYNGEE, per germline. The ends lost 2 bases at V and 4 bases at J; junction bases unmatched: 8. The CDR3 DNA reads TGTGCCAGCAGCGTGAGCCTAGCGGGGGGGCAGTCAGATACGCAGTATTTT. Its translation: CASSVSLAGGQSDTQYF.